This entry features one TCR beta chain sequence. Its antigen is unknown. Sequence at one end of the junction differs from germline and may be a read error. Normal lung was taken at the farthest possible site, at least 3 cm from tumour. This specimen belongs to a study of immune cell composition in non-small cell lung cancer. Findings and limits, study-wide: It was not proven that tumour-reactive clones equal dominant tumour-associated clones. Overall clonality, unlike maximal tumour-associated clone frequency, did not predict TIL reactivity.

Produced via immunoSEQ multiplex PCR; TCRdb's table is partial and in-frame only. The repertoire consists of 500 or so clones, with around 68% occurring once and the leading ten covering roughly two thirds. CDR1 is SGHRS and CDR2 is YFSETQ in the germline V gene. The CDR3 totals 14 residues. The specimen was non-adjacent lung tissue. V and J are TRBV5-1 and TRBJ2-5, with D unresolved. This receptor was obtained from a human donor with non-small cell lung cancer. The CDR3, as DNA: TGCGCCAGCAGCTTTGGACCGAGTCAAGGGACCCAGTACTTC. It is translated as CASSFGPSQGTQYF.